This TCR beta chain was identified in a study of OX40 agonist ivuxolimab in advanced cancers. Profiled with immunoSEQ multiplex PCR; TCRdb holds only in-frame clones, not every one. The sample comprises over 75,000 clones, roughly 86% of which are singletons, and 4.5% to 5.5% rests with the top ten. The CDR3 covers 11 residues. Germline-derived CDR1 and CDR2 are DFQATT and SNEGSKA (reference sequence). V dropped 2 bases and J dropped 8 bases, with 7 bases sitting between them. The specimen comprised CD4+ or CD8+ T cells sorted from blood, sampled in a trial of the OX40 agonist ivuxolimab. This chain uses TRBV20-1 with TRBJ2-1; possibly TRBD1 for D (5 bases). The receptor's source is an adult with an advanced solid tumor such as melanoma, head and neck, liver or kidney cancer. The CDR3 loop reads CSARQGHEQFF. CDR3 bases: TGCAGTGCTAGACAGGGCCATGAGCAGTTCTTC.